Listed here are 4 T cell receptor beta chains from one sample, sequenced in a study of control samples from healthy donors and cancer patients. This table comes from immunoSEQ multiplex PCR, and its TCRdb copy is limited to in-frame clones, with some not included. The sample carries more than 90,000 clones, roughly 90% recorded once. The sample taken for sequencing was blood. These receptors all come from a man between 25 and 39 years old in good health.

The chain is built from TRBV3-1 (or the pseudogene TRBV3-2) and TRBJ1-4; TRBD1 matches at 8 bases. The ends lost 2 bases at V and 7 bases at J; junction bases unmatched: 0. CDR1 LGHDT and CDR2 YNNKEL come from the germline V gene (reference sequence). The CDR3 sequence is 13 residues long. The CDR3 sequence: CASSQTGGEKLFF. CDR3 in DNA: TGTGCCAGCAGCCAAACAGGGGGTGAAAAACTGTTTTTT.

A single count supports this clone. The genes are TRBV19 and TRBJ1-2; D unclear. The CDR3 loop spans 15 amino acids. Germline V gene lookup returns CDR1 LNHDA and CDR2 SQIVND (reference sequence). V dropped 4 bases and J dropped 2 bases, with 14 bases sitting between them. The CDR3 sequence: CASSSPWTENYGYTF. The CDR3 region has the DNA TGTGCCAGTAGTAGTCCGTGGACGGAGAACTATGGCTACACCTTC.

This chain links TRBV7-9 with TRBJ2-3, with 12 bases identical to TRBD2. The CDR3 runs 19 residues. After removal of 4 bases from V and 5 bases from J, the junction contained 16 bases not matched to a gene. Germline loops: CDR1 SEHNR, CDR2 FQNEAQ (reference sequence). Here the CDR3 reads CASSSTVPLAGGHQDTQYF. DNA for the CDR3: TGTGCCAGCAGCTCAACTGTACCTCTAGCGGGGGGGCATCAAGATACGCAGTATTTT. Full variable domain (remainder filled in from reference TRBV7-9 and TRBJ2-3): DTGVSQNPRHKITKRGQNVTFRCDPISEHNRLYWYRQTLGQGPEFLTYFQNEAQLEKSRLLSDRFSAERPKGSFSTLEIQRTEQGDSAMYLCASSSTVPLAGGHQDTQYFGPGTRLTVL.

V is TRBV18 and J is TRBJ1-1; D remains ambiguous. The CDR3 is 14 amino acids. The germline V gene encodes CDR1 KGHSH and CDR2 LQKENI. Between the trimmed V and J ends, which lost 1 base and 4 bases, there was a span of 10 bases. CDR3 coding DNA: TGTGCCAGCTCACCACAGGGCGGTTTCACTGAAGCTTTCTTT. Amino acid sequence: CASSPQGGFTEAFF. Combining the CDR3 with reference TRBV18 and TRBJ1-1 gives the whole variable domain NAGVMQNPRHLVRRRGQEARLRCSPMKGHSHVYWYRQLPEEGLKFMVYLQKENIIDESGMPKERFSAEFPKEGPSILRIQQVVRGDSAAYFCASSPQGGFTEAFFGQGTRLTVV.